One and the same sample provided the 5 T cell receptor beta chains below, sequenced in a study of pediatric ulcerative colitis. The table came from immunoSEQ multiplex PCR; TCRdb's copy has only in-frame clones and leaves some out. Among 45,000 to 75,000 clones listed, 80% to 90% were seen once. What was sequenced was blood. The receptors originated from a boy under 18 who was a control in a study of pediatric ulcerative colitis.

The V gene is TRBV2, the J gene TRBJ2-5; D is perhaps TRBD1 or TRBD2 (7 bases each). Per the germline V gene, CDR1 is SNHLY and CDR2 is FYNNEI. Trimming shortened V by 6 bases and J by 1 base, and 15 bases separated the two germline ends. The CDR3 loop spans 15 amino acids. The CDR3 sequence: CASSLGEGAQETQYF. In nucleotides, the CDR3 is TGTGCCAGCAGCTTAGGGGAGGGGGCCCAAGAGACCCAGTACTTC. Full variable domain (rest looked up from reference TRBV2 and TRBJ2-5): EPEVTQTPSHQVTQMGQEVILRCVPISNHLYFYWYRQILGQKVEFLVSFYNNEISEKSEIFDDQFSVERPDGSNFTLKIRSTKLEDSAMYFCASSLGEGAQETQYFGPGTRLLVL.

The chain has TRBV9 and TRBJ2-2; D ambiguous. The CDR3 has 16 amino acids. V shed 0 bases and J shed 0 bases, with 9 bases lying between them. Germline values: CDR1 SGDLS, CDR2 YYNGEE. CDR3 loop: CASSVGPQPNTGELFF. The CDR3 bases are TGTGCCAGCAGCGTAGGCCCCCAACCGAACACCGGGGAGCTGTTTTTT.

V is TRBV15 and J is TRBJ2-2; possible D gene TRBD2, 6 bases. Trimming pared 5 bases from V and 5 bases from J, leaving 15 bases between. This CDR3 comprises 15 residues. Germline loops: CDR1 LNHNV, CDR2 YYDKDF (reference sequence). In DNA form, the CDR3 reads TGTGCCACCAGCGATGAGGAGGGCAAGACCGGGGAGCTGTTTTTT. This encodes CATSDEEGKTGELFF.

The chain combines TRBV7-6 with TRBJ2-1, with 9 bases fitting TRBD2. Trimming removed 1 base from V and 6 bases from J; junction bases left unmatched: 4. The CDR3 totals 15 residues. The germline gives CDR1 SGHVS, CDR2 FNYEAQ. CDR3 sequence: CASSLGVSGSNEQFF. The CDR3 coding sequence is TGTGCCAGCAGCTTAGGCGTTAGCGGGAGCAATGAGCAGTTCTTC.

This chain joins TRBV6-1 and TRBJ1-1; D is uncertain. This CDR3 is built from 12 residues. V was clipped by 3 bases and J by 4 bases, with 6 bases between them. In germline, CDR1 is MNHNS, CDR2 SASEGT. The CDR3 loop is CASSEDTTEAFF. The CDR3 bases are TGTGCCAGCAGTGAGGATACCACTGAAGCTTTCTTT.